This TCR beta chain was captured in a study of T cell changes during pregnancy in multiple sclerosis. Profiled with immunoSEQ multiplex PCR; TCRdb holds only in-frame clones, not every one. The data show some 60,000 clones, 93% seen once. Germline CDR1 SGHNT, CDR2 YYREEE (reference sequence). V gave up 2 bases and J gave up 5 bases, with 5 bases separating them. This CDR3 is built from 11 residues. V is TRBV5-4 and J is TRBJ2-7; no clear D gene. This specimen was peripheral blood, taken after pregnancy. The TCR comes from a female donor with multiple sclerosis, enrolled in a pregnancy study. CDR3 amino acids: CASSFIDEQYF. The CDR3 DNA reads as TGTGCCAGCAGCTTTATTGACGAGCAGTACTTC.